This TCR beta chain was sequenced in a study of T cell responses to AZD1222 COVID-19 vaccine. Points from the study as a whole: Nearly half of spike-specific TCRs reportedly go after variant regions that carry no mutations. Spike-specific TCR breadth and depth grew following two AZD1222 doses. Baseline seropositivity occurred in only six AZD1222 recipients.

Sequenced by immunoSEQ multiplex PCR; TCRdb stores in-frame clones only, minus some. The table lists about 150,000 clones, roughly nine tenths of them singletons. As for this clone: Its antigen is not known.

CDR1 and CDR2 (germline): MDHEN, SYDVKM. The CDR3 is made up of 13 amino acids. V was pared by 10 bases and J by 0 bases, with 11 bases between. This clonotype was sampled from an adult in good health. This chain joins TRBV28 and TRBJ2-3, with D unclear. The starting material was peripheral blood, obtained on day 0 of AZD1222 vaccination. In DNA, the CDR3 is TGTGCCACTATGAACCCTAGCACAGATACGCAGTATTTT. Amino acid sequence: CATMNPSTDTQYF. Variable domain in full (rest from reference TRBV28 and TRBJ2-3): DVKVTQSSRYLVKRTGEKVFLECVQDMDHENMFWYRQDPGLGLRLIYFSYDVKMKEKGDIPEGYSVSREKKERFSLILESASTNQTSMYLCATMNPSTDTQYFGPGTRLTVL.